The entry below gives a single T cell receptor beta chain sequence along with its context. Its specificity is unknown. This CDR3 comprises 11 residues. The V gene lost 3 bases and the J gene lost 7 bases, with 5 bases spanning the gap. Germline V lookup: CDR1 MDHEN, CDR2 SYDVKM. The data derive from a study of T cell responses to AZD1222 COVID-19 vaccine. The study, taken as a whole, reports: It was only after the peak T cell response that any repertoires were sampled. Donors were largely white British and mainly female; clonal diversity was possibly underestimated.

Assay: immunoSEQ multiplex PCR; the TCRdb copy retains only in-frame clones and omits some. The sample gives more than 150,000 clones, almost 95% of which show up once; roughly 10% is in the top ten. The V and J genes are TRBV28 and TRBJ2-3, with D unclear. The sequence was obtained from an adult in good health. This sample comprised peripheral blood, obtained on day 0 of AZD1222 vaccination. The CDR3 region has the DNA TGTGCCAGCAGTTTTGGGTATACGCAGTATTTT. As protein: CASSFGYTQYF.